The rows below give T cell receptor beta chains drawn from one sample of a study of siplizumab effects on memory and regulatory T cells. Assay: immunoSEQ multiplex PCR; the TCRdb copy retains only in-frame clones and omits some. The sample shows 90,000 to 130,000 clones, approximately 92% of them seen only once. Input material: CD4+ T cells sorted from blood. The receptor source for this set is a human donor in good health. Both conserved end residues are part of each CDR3.

>TRBV7-7|12|TRBJ2-2
CASSQGTGELFF
>TRBV11-2|19|TRBJ2-4
CASSLLGLAGRFAKNIQYF
>TRBV19|16|TRBJ2-5
CASSEPGGPTRETQYF
>TRBV6-1|15|TRBJ2-5
CASRGKRLGQETQYF
>TRBV2|11|TRBJ2-1
CASMEANEQFF
>TRBV29-1|13|TRBJ1-1
CSAGTGMNTEAFF
>TRBV5-1|19|TRBJ2-5
CASSLGLYPAGGPQETQYF
>TRBV5-4|14|TRBJ2-5
CASSLKEMEETQYF
>TRBV28|13|TRBJ2-7
CASSAGPSYEQYF
>TRBV28|12|TRBJ1-1
CASSTQGTEAFF
>TRBV9|18|TRBJ2-7
CASSVGISAGDASYEQYF
>TRBV19|14|TRBJ1-2
CASSYGPGNYGYTF
>TRBV28|13|TRBJ1-3
CASSPPKGASIYF
>TRBV5-3|15|TRBJ2-5
CARSPGSLNRETQYF
>TRBV2|15|TRBJ1-2
CASSPRGQGVEGYTF
>TRBV29-1|14|TRBJ2-5
CSVGAGEPPGTQYF
>TRBV5-1|16|TRBJ2-2
CASSFYRGEAPGELFF
>TRBV5-1|13|TRBJ1-4
CASSLRGDEKLFF
>TRBV15|14|TRBJ1-1
CATSRNGRNTEAFF
>TRBV6-5|14|TRBJ2-3
CASSYSGVTDTQYF
>TRBV6-5|13|TRBJ1-6
CASSYSIGTPLHF
>TRBV2|15|TRBJ2-1
CASREGQGVRDEQFF
>TRBV7-2|15|TRBJ2-5
CASSLGGASGETQYF
>TRBV25-1|16|TRBJ2-2
CASGNGQGAYTGELFF
>TRBV11-2|13|TRBJ2-5
CASSPERQETQYF
>TRBV5-4|15|TRBJ1-2
CASSLGGRGNYGYTF
>TRBV30|14|TRBJ2-4
CAWSVKGTALDQYF
>TRBV2|16|TRBJ1-6
CASSGGTGYLNSPLHF
>TRBV4-1|13|TRBJ2-2
CASSPEQLGELFF
>TRBV29-1|13|TRBJ1-5
CSVAGGSNQPQHF
>TRBV27|15|TRBJ1-6
CASSEYGTKDSPLHF
>TRBV6-1|15|TRBJ2-7
CASSSARILGVEQYF
>TRBV10-1|14|TRBJ1-1
CASSPRRDRDEAFF
>TRBV7-2|15|TRBJ1-5
CASSPSGRNNQPQHF
>TRBV19|15|TRBJ2-7
CASSKGTSGVYEQYF
>TRBV5-1|18|TRBJ2-3
CASSLEGTSGGFTDTQYF
>TRBV5-1|15|TRBJ2-1
CASSLLAGGPGEQFF
>TRBV7-9|15|TRBJ1-1
CASSLAGQKNTEAFF
>TRBV25-1|13|TRBJ2-3
CASSRDFTDTQYF
>TRBV11-2|13|TRBJ2-7
CASSFHVFYEQYF
>TRBV5-1|15|TRBJ2-7
CASSAGQPGTNEQYF
>TRBV12-5|16|TRBJ1-4
CASGLEGGHGNEKLFF
>TRBV4-1|13|TRBJ2-5
CASSRALSETQYF
>TRBV6-5|16|TRBJ2-2
CASSYAGTANTGELFF
>TRBV25-1|16|TRBJ1-6
CASSEFAGIYNSPLHF
>TRBV4-1|14|TRBJ2-5
CASSQEMQGRTQYF
>TRBV25-1|14|TRBJ1-2
CASGAPWGYYGYTF
>TRBV10-3|13|TRBJ2-7
CAISEDRGYEQYF
>TRBV18|16|TRBJ2-7
CASSPVSGRSPYEQYF
>TRBV10-3|13|TRBJ2-1
CAISEPGPQALFF
>TRBV18|13|TRBJ1-2
CASSEDSIYGYTF
>TRBV9|14|TRBJ2-7
CASSVEGTSGMQYF